Listed below are T cell receptor beta chains from one sample, sequenced in a study of blood T cell repertoires in COVID-19. Here immunoSEQ multiplex PCR was the method, and the copy in TCRdb shows in-frame clones only, minus some. This sample has 200,000 to 250,000 clones, with under 85% found just once. The specimen sequenced was PBMCs or T cells enriched from blood (not recorded which). The receptors shown here come from a man between 60 and 75 years old who had recovered from COVID-19. Both conserved end residues are part of each CDR3. Each record gives: J gene, clone size, D gene, V gene, CDR3 DNA, CDR3 protein. The D gene is left open where the match is weak. The size entry is marked missing in some rows and otherwise reads once, few, many or a size class.

TRBJ2-7	-	TRBD1	TRBV10-3	TGTGCCATCAGCCGGGACAGCAGCTCCTACGAGCAGTACTTC	CAISRDSSSYEQYF
TRBJ1-6	-	-	TRBV4-2	TGTGCCAGCAGCCAAGACAGGGAAGGTTCTAATTCACCCCTCCACTTT	CASSQDREGSNSPLHF
TRBJ1-2	-	-	TRBV3-1/TRBV3-2	TGTGCCAGCAGCCAAATCCTGGGGGAGGTAGGCTACACCTTC	CASSQILGEVGYTF
TRBJ2-4	-	TRBD1	TRBV27	TGTGCCAGCAGTAGGACAGGGCGAAACATTCAGTACTTC	CASSRTGRNIQYF
TRBJ1-1	once	TRBD1	TRBV2	TGTGCCAGCAGTCTACTGACAGGGGGCGGTTTTGAAGCTTTCTTT	CASSLLTGGGFEAFF
TRBJ1-1	-	-	TRBV11-2	TGTGCCAGCAGCTTAGATCGGGGAGTAGCTTTCTTT	CASSLDRGVAFF
TRBJ1-1	-	-	TRBV29-1	TGCAGCGTTTGGCTGGGGGGGACAGAAGCTTTCTTT	CSVWLGGTEAFF
TRBJ1-3	few	-	TRBV5-6	TGTGCCAGCATTGACCTTGGCCGGAGTAACACCATATATTTT	CASIDLGRSNTIYF
TRBJ2-3	few	TRBD2	TRBV2	TGTGCCAGCAGTACCCGGCCCCCCGCGGGGGGCCGGTCTAGCACAGATACGCAGTATTTT	CASSTRPPAGGRSSTDTQYF
TRBJ1-2	once	-	TRBV12-3/TRBV12-4	TGTGCCAGCAGTTTAGGGCCCAACTATGGCTACACCTTC	CASSLGPNYGYTF